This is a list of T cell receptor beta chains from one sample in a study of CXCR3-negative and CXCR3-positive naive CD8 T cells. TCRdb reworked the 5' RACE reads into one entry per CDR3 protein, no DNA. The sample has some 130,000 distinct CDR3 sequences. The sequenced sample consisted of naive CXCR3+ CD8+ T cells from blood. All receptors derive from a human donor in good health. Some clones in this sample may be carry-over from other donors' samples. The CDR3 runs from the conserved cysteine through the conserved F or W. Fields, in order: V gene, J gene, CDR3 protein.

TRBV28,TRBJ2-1,CASSFHSGGTNNEQFF
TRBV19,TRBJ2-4,CASSIVRGLGNIQYF
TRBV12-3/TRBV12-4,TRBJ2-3,CASRGLAGERGTDTQYF
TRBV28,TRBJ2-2,CASSFDEWSTGELFF
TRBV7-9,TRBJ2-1,CASSYGADEQFF
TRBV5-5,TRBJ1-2,CASSRTGGADYGYTF
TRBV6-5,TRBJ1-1,CASRKTVMNTEAFF
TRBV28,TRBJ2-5,CASSHRDGANQETQYF
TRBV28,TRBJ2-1,CASRIDLGRDNEQFF
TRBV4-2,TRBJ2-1,CASSQDSATTVYNEQFF
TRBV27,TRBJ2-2,CASSFGLTITGELFF
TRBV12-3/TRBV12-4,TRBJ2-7,CASSLIRYEQYF
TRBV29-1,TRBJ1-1,CSVEGWENGAFF
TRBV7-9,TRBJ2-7,CASSSLLGQGLGEQYF
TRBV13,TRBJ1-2,CASSFSGGGYTF
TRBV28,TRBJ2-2,CASNLGQITGELFF
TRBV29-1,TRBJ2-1,CSVISGTGGLAGPEVF
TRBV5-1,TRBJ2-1,CASSLVWTSGETYNEQFF
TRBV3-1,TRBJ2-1,CASSQAGYNEQFF
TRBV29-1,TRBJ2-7,CSVEEGTSYEQYF
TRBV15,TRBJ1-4,CATSGRSTTNEKLFF
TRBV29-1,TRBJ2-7,CSVEGSGTASYEQYF
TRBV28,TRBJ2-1,CASIEWGGSSYNEQFF
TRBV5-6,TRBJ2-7,CASSLGGRGTGGYEQYF
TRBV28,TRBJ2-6,CASSFRGPGANVPTF
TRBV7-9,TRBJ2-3,CASSHRGQGVDTQYF
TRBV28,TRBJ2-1,CASKFLGRGGHLSYNEQLF
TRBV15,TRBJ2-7,CATSYPWDGSYEQYF
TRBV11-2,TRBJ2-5,CASSFAGTSGLVAQYF
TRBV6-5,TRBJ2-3,CASSYSRLAGGPLFTDTQYF
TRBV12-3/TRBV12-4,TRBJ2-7,CASSSQGFVEQYF
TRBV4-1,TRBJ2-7,CASSHGTGGSYEQYF
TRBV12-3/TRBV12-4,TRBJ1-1,CASRLLENTEAFF
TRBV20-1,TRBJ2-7,CSAPKSSYEQYF
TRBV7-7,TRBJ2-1,CASSLNDRERYNEQFF
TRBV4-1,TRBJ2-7,CASSPERTSGSYEQYF
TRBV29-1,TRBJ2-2,CSVGYTGELFF
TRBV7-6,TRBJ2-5,CASSLVGVRKTSATKETQYF
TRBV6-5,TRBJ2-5,CASSWGAGETQYF
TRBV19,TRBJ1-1,CASSIDDSQNTEAFF
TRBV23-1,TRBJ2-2,CASFRATGELFF
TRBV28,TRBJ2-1,CASSIPGTPNGEQFF
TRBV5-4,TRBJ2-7,CASSLVAGGRYEQYF
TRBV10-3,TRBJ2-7,CATERTSGTYEQYF
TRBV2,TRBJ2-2,CASLAGSGELFF